The text below deals with one TCR beta chain. The sample belongs to a study of blood T cell repertoires in COVID-19. Germline V gene sequence: CDR1 SEHNR, CDR2 FQNEAQ (reference sequence). The germline V and J ends were trimmed by 5 bases and 12 bases, with 16 bases remaining between them. This CDR3 has 12 amino acids. The method was immunoSEQ multiplex PCR; TCRdb's version includes in-frame clones alone and lacks a portion of them. Of approximately 200,000 clones in the sample, about 86% were seen once. The sequenced material came from PBMCs or T cells enriched from blood (not recorded which). J is TRBJ1-2 and V is TRBV7-9; D is unclear. The receptor comes from a woman younger than 45 who had been exposed to COVID-19. In DNA form, the CDR3 reads TGTGCCAGCAGCCAGGATGTCTGGAATCACACCTTC. The encoded protein is CASSQDVWNHTF. The full variable domain, completed using reference TRBV7-9 and TRBJ1-2, is DTGVSQNPRHKITKRGQNVTFRCDPISEHNRLYWYRQTLGQGPEFLTYFQNEAQLEKSRLLSDRFSAERPKGSFSTLEIQRTEQGDSAMYLCASSQDVWNHTFGSGTRLTVV.